This T cell receptor (beta chain) was sequenced for a study of identical twins. The germline V gene encodes CDR1 DFQATT and CDR2 SNEGSKA (reference sequence). The CDR3 has 15 residues. Trimming took 3 bases from V and 6 from J; bases not matched to a gene: 12. Each cDNA held unique molecular identifiers, and template switching gave it a universal primer site. TCRdb reprocessed the 5' RACE reads via MiXCR and lists one record per CDR3 protein. Here the sample spans about 470,000 distinct CDR3 sequences, roughly a quarter being singletons. This sample was shared with a second study, whose subject was T cells expressing NK-cell markers. That paper adds: For several donors, these clonotypes were likewise the leading ones in the CD3+CD56-NKG2C+ fraction. HCMV specificity of expanded NKG2C+ T cell clones remained unclear.

The chain combines TRBV20-1 with TRBJ2-7; 9 bases agree with TRBD1. This receptor was identified in a woman between 18 and 29 years old in good health. Sequencing input: CD4+ T cells sorted from blood. The CDR3 coding sequence is TGCAGTGCTAGTATACCCGGGACAGGGCATAGCGAGCAGTACTTC. Translating gives CSASIPGTGHSEQYF.